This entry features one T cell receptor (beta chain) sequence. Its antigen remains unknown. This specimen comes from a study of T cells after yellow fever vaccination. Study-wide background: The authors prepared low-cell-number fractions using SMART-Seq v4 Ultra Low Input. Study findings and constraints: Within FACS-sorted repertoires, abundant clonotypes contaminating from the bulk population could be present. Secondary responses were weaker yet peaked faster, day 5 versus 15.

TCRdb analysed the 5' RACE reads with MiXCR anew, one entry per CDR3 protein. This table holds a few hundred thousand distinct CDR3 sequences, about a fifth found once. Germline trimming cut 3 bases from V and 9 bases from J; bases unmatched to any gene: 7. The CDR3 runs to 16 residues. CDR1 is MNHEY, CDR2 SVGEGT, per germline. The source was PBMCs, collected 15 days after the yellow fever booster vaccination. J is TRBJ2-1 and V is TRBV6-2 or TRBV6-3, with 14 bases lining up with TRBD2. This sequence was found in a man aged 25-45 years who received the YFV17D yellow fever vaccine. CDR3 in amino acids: CASSYHGTSGSIEQFF. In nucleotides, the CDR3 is TGTGCCAGCAGTTATCACGGGACTAGCGGGAGTATTGAGCAGTTCTTC.